What follows is one TCR beta chain and its context. Its antigen is not known. This record comes from a study of shared clonotypes between healthy human individuals. Across the study: In total, the donors were a couple of women and a few men aged 18 to 49. General study findings and limits: Non-shared clonotypes were found to have lower generation probabilities than the clonotypes that were shared by all four of the sorted-subset donors.

Measured with immunoSEQ multiplex PCR; TCRdb has only the in-frame clones, and not every one. The sample yields 2 million to 3 million clones, over 85% seen once. Partitioning of CD4+ cells yielded a CD45RA+ naive subset and a CD45RA-negative memory subset. V was shortened by 5 bases and J by 3 bases, with 11 bases between the two germline ends. The CDR3 is made up of 13 amino acids. In germline, CDR1 is SGHAT, CDR2 FQDESV (reference sequence). This sequence originates from a man in his late teens or twenties in good health. Some clones in this sample may be carry-over from other donors' samples. Sequenced input: naive CD4+ T cells from PBMCs. Specified subset: CD45RA+ positively selected. This rearrangement joins TRBV11-1 to TRBJ2-7; a possible D gene is TRBD2 (6 bases). The DNA for the CDR3 is TGTGCCAGCAGCCCGCCGACTAGCTACGAGCAGTACTTC. It encodes CASSPPTSYEQYF.